A single sample gave rise to the 18 T cell receptor beta chains below, sequenced in a study of shared clonotypes between healthy human individuals. Produced via immunoSEQ multiplex PCR; TCRdb's table is partial and in-frame only. Here the sample spans around 370,000 clones, around 96% being singletons. The sequencing input was memory CD8+ T cells sorted from blood. Subset denoted: CD45RO+ cells pooled with CCR7-negative TemRA cells. These receptors were obtained from a man aged 30 to 39 in good health.

V usage is TRBV5-1 and J usage is TRBJ2-7, with 8 positions matching TRBD1. J lost 7 bases, V lost 1 base, and 10 bases had no gene match. This CDR3 has 15 amino acids. In germline, CDR1 is SGHRS, CDR2 YFSETQ. The CDR3 spells CASSLTRTGKSEQYF. CDR3 coding DNA: TGCGCCAGCAGCTTGACTCGGACAGGGAAGAGTGAGCAGTACTTC.

V and J are TRBV6-1 and TRBJ2-7, with 13 bases matching TRBD2. The CDR3 totals 15 residues. V trimming: 6 bases; J trimming: 4 bases; junction bases outside the gene matches: 6. Germline V CDR1 and CDR2: MNHNS, SASEGT. CDR3 protein: CASRELAGGQYEQYF. For the CDR3, the DNA is TGTGCCAGCAGGGAACTAGCGGGAGGGCAGTACGAGCAGTACTTC.

The chain uses TRBV7-8 and TRBJ2-1, with 10 positions matching TRBD2. J gave up 4 bases and V 1 base, and 13 bases lay outside the gene matches. The CDR3 consists of 19 residues. CDR1 is SGHVS, CDR2 FQNEAQ, per germline. This CDR3 reads CASSLGGVSSGRGYNEQFF. CDR3 bases: TGTGCCAGCAGCTTAGGCGGTGTGTCTAGCGGGAGAGGATACAATGAGCAGTTCTTC.

This clone was seen only once. The gene calls are TRBV9 and TRBJ2-7; D may be TRBD2 (7 bases). Germline V gene lookup returns CDR1 SGDLS and CDR2 YYNGEE. The CDR3 length is 13 residues. V lost 0 bases and J 6 bases, leaving 10 bases between the germline ends. CDR3 loop: CASSVAGGSEQYF. CDR3 DNA: TGTGCCAGCAGCGTAGCGGGGGGCTCCGAGCAGTACTTC.

V and J are TRBV18 and TRBJ2-6; a possible D gene is TRBD1 (5 bases). The CDR3 runs 16 residues. The germline V and J ends were trimmed by 1 base and 0 bases, with 7 bases remaining between them. The germline gives CDR1 KGHSH, CDR2 LQKENI. The CDR3 coding sequence is TGTGCCAGCTCACCACGGGGCAACTCTGGGGCCAACGTCCTGACTTTC. It specifies CASSPRGNSGANVLTF.

The chain uses TRBV28 and TRBJ2-7; D not certain. Germline CDR1 and CDR2: MDHEN and SYDVKM. The length of the CDR3 is 11 residues. The V end lost 4 bases, the J end lost 6 bases, and 7 bases lay between the germline ends. The CDR3 DNA sequence: TGTGCCAGCAGTTCGAGGACCGAGCAGTACTTC. Protein product: CASSSRTEQYF.

Only one count was recorded for this clone. The CDR3 DNA reads as TGTGCCAGCAGCGTACGAGCGGGAGGTGTGACAGATACGCAGTATTTT. Protein product: CASSVRAGGVTDTQYF. The chain uses TRBV9 and TRBJ2-3, with 9 bases aligning to TRBD2. V gave up 1 base and J gave up 3 bases; unmatched junction bases: 6. This CDR3 is 16 amino acids long. Germline-derived CDR1 and CDR2 are SGDLS and YYNGEE.

The genes are TRBV28 and TRBJ2-4, with D tentatively TRBD1 or TRBD2 (6 bases each). This CDR3 has 13 residues. V shed 3 bases and J shed 6 bases, with 9 bases lying between them. The germline V gene encodes CDR1 MDHEN and CDR2 SYDVKM. DNA of the CDR3: TGTGCCAGCAGTTTGAGGGGGGTAAACATTCAGTACTTC. Amino acids: CASSLRGVNIQYF.

V usage is TRBV18 and J usage is TRBJ2-7; TRBD2 matches 10 bases. V trimming: 6 bases; J trimming: 3 bases; junction bases outside the gene matches: 8. The V gene's germline CDR1 is KGHSH and CDR2 LQKENI. The CDR3 contains 15 residues. As DNA, the CDR3 is TGTGCCAGCTCCCCCGGACTAGCGGTTATCTACGAGCAGTACTTC. Protein product: CASSPGLAVIYEQYF.

V usage is TRBV5-4 and J usage is TRBJ2-7; D is uncertain. The CDR3 is 13 amino acids. V dropped 2 bases and J dropped 3 bases, with 9 bases sitting between them. CDR1 is SGHNT and CDR2 is YYREEE in the germline V gene (reference sequence). Here the CDR3 reads CASSFGEHYEQYF. The CDR3 region has the DNA TGTGCCAGCAGCTTTGGGGAACACTACGAGCAGTACTTC.

This clone was seen only once. This sequence joins TRBV6-5 and TRBJ1-2; D is unclear. V was trimmed by 4 bases and J by 4 bases, leaving 16 bases between them. CDR3 length: 15 amino acids. Germline V gives CDR1 MNHEY, CDR2 SVGAGI. CDR3 sequence: CASSSTQLPGYGYTF. The CDR3 nucleotides are TGTGCCAGCAGTTCGACACAATTACCCGGCTATGGCTACACCTTC.

This sequence joins TRBV4-1 and TRBJ1-4; TRBD1 might be the D (5 bases). From germline, CDR1 is MGHRA and CDR2 YSYEKL. The V end lost 4 bases, the J end lost 5 bases, and 14 bases lay between the germline ends. CDR3 size: 15 residues. The CDR3 nucleotides are TGCGCCAGCAGCCGCCCGGGACGGACGAATGAAAAACTGTTTTTT. This gives the protein CASSRPGRTNEKLFF.

This rearrangement joins TRBV28 to TRBJ1-2; D gene unclear. CDR3 size: 14 residues. Germline values: CDR1 MDHEN, CDR2 SYDVKM. The V end lost 5 bases, the J end lost 8 bases, and 18 bases lay between the germline ends. In DNA, the CDR3 is TGTGCCAGCAGTACCCTCGGGCCCGAGAGAGGCTACACCTTC. It is translated as CASSTLGPERGYTF.

V and J are TRBV10-2 and TRBJ2-3; TRBD1 or TRBD2 may be the D gene (5 bases each). V lost 1 base to trimming and J lost 6 bases, with 14 bases between them. The CDR3 is 15 residues long. In germline, CDR1 is WSHSY, CDR2 SAAADI. The CDR3 bases are TGCGCCAGCAGTGAGTTGGGCAGGGACCTGGATACGCAGTATTTT. It codes for CASSELGRDLDTQYF.

In regard to this clone: Other nucleotide sequences in the sample specify the same CDR3. J is TRBJ2-1 and V is TRBV19; TRBD1 agrees at 9 bases. The CDR3 covers 13 residues. With 4 bases clipped from V and 6 bases from J, the junction kept 1 base outside the gene matches. The germline gives CDR1 LNHDA, CDR2 SQIVND (reference sequence). DNA for the CDR3: TGTGCCAGTAGTACGACAGGGGGCAATGAGCAGTTCTTC. Encoded protein: CASSTTGGNEQFF.

The chain carries TRBV7-9 and TRBJ2-3; D is unresolved. CDR1 is SEHNR, CDR2 FQNEAQ, per germline (reference sequence). V was clipped by 4 bases and J by 2 bases, with 19 bases between them. The CDR3 runs 17 residues. The CDR3 loop is CASSSTPYLIITDTQYF. The CDR3 DNA reads TGTGCCAGCAGCTCAACCCCCTACCTTATCATCACAGATACGCAGTATTTT.

This clone came up once. This chain joins TRBV28 and TRBJ2-7; 11 bases fit TRBD2. This CDR3 has 17 amino acids. Per germline, CDR1 MDHEN and CDR2 SYDVKM. The V and J ends lost 5 bases and 4 bases, in that order; junction bases with no gene match: 13. The CDR3 DNA is TGTGCCAGCAGTCCCACCGTAGCGGGAGGGCCGGTTTACGAGCAGTACTTC. Its translation: CASSPTVAGGPVYEQYF.

V is TRBV12-5 and J is TRBJ2-2; D is undetermined. This CDR3 spans 12 amino acids. Per the germline V gene, CDR1 is LGHNT and CDR2 is FRNRAP. V dropped 7 bases and J dropped 8 bases, with 11 bases sitting between them. In DNA, the CDR3 is TGTGCTAGTGTGTCCCCATCTGGGGAGCTGTTTTTT. Its translation: CASVSPSGELFF.